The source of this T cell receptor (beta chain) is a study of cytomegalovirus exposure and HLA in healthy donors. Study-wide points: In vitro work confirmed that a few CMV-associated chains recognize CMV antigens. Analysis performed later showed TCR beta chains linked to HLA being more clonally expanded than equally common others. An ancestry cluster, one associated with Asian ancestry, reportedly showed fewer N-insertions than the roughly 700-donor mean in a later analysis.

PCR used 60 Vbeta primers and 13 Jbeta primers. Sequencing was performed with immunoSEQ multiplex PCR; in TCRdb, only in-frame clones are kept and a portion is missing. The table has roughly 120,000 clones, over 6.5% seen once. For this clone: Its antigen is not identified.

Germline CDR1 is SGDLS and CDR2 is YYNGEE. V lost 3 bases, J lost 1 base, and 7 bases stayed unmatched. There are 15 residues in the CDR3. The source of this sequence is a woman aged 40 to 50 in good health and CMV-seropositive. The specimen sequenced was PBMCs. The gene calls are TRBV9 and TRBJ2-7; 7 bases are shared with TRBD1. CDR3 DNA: TGTGCCAGCAGCGCAGGGGGAGAATCTTCCTACGAGCAGTACTTC. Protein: CASSAGGESSYEQYF. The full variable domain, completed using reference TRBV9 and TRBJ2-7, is DSGVTQTPKHLITATGQRVTLRCSPRSGDLSVYWYQQSLDQGLQFLIQYYNGEERAKGNILERFSAQQFPDLHSELNLSSLELGDSALYFCASSAGGESSYEQYFGPGTRLTVT.